Following are 13 T cell receptor beta chains from one sample sequenced in a study of molecular identifiers for immune sequencing clone quantification. MiXCR was run by TCRdb on the PCR reads, yielding one entry per CDR3 protein. The sample has more than 300,000 distinct CDR3 sequences, about a fifth seen once. What was sequenced was naive CD8+ T cells from blood, with Jurkat cell RNA spiked in. Described subset: FACS-sorted CD8+CD4-CCR7+CD45RA+ naive T cells. The receptors originated from a human donor in good health. Some libraries in this study had Jurkat cell RNA spiked in.

This clonotype has ten or more counts. V gene TRBV20-1 combines with J gene TRBJ2-7; maybe TRBD1 (5 bases). The length of the CDR3 is 14 residues. The V end was cut by 0 bases, the J end by 2 bases, with 11 bases between. CDR1 and CDR2 (germline): DFQATT, SNEGSKA (reference sequence). CDR3 in DNA: TGCAGTGCTAGAGATGAAGGGGTCGCCTACGAGCAGTACTTC. Amino acid sequence: CSARDEGVAYEQYF.

The sample holds many counts of this clonotype. This rearrangement joins TRBV5-8 to TRBJ1-2; a possible D gene is TRBD1 (6 bases). With 3 bases removed from V and 6 bases from J, the gap between germline ends came to 30 bases. CDR1 and CDR2 (germline): SGHTS, YDEGEE. This CDR3 contains 19 residues. The CDR3, as DNA: TGTGCCAGCAGCTCGACAGGACCCTTGATACCCACCATACCCCATGGCTACACCTTC. Translation: CASSSTGPLIPTIPHGYTF.

Ten or more counts support this clonotype. V gene TRBV7-6 combines with J gene TRBJ2-3; 7 bases agree with TRBD2. The length of the CDR3 is 17 residues. Germline CDR1 is SGHVS and CDR2 is FNYEAQ. Trimming removed 0 bases from V and 2 bases from J; junction bases left unmatched: 8. CDR3 in DNA: TGTGCCAGCAGCTTAGCCCCACTAGCGTATTACACAGATACGCAGTATTTT. It translates to CASSLAPLAYYTDTQYF.

The chain has TRBV6-5 and TRBJ2-3; TRBD1 or TRBD2 may be the D gene (5 bases each). CDR1 and CDR2 (germline): MNHEY, SVGAGI. There are 14 residues in the CDR3. Trimming shortened V by 6 bases and J by 4 bases, and 14 bases separated the two germline ends. This CDR3 reads CASSDGEGSDTQYF. CDR3 nucleotides: TGTGCCAGCAGCGACGGTGAGGGGTCAGATACGCAGTATTTT.

The V call is TRBV5-1, the J call TRBJ2-5, with no clear D. Germline V gene sequence: CDR1 SGHRS, CDR2 YFSETQ. This CDR3 contains 12 residues. Trimming shortened V by 3 bases and J by 5 bases, and 8 bases separated the two germline ends. The CDR3 DNA reads as TGCGCCAGCAGCTCGGGCCCGGAGACCCAGTACTTC. Amino acid sequence: CASSSGPETQYF.

Comment on this clonotype: This may be a read error: a much more frequent sequence differs by one nucleotide. The chain recombines TRBV27 with TRBJ1-1, with TRBD1 matching 9 bases. Germline V lookup: CDR1 MNHEY, CDR2 SMNVEV (reference sequence). V shed 9 bases, J shed 4 bases, and the junction held 9 bases outside the gene matches. The CDR3 totals 14 residues. In DNA form, the CDR3 reads TGTGCCAGTACAACAGGGGGCCGGAGCACTGAAGCTTTCTTT. Encoded protein: CASTTGGRSTEAFF.

This clonotype was counted between two and nine times. This CDR3 is CASSLAGAVQETQYF. The DNA of the CDR3 is TGTGCCAGCAGCTTAGCAGGGGCGGTCCAAGAGACCCAGTACTTC. The J gene is TRBJ2-5, the V gene TRBV11-2; weak D call: TRBD1 (6 bases). Trimming removed 1 base at V and 1 base at J, with 10 bases between. Germline-derived CDR1 and CDR2 are SGHAT and FQNNGV. The CDR3 covers 15 residues.

At least ten counts were recorded for this clonotype. The chain recombines TRBV28 with TRBJ2-7; the D gene is possibly TRBD1 (6 bases). The CDR3 loop spans 15 amino acids. Trimming took off 7 bases at V and 4 bases at J, with 20 bases between the two ends. From germline, CDR1 is MDHEN and CDR2 SYDVKM. CDR3 sequence: CASIHWGLRGYEQYF. The CDR3 DNA is TGTGCCAGCATACACTGGGGCCTAAGGGGGTACGAGCAGTACTTC. Together with reference TRBV28 and TRBJ2-7, the CDR3 gives the full variable domain: DVKVTQSSRYLVKRTGEKVFLECVQDMDHENMFWYRQDPGLGLRLIYFSYDVKMKEKGDIPEGYSVSREKKERFSLILESASTNQTSMYLCASIHWGLRGYEQYFGPGTRLTVT.

As to this clonotype: A read error is possible here, since a much larger clone lies one base away. The J gene is TRBJ2-3, the V gene TRBV13; 7 positions agree with TRBD1. From germline, CDR1 is PRHDT and CDR2 FYEKMQ (reference sequence). V was clipped by 6 bases and J by 3 bases; unmatched bases: 9. This CDR3 region has 15 residues. CDR3 sequence: CASSFTGVGTDTQYF. DNA for the CDR3: TGTGCCAGCAGTTTTACAGGGGTAGGTACAGATACGCAGTATTTT.

This clonotype was recorded at least ten times. The chain uses TRBV24-1 and TRBJ2-3; 8 nucleotides agree with TRBD2. The J segment lost 5 bases and the V segment lost 5 bases, leaving 8 bases of the junction unmatched. This CDR3 is built from 15 residues. Per the germline V gene, CDR1 is KGHDR and CDR2 is SFDVKD. The CDR3 sequence is CATSAGGLGEDTQYF. As DNA, the CDR3 is TGTGCCACCAGTGCGGGAGGGCTCGGGGAAGATACGCAGTATTTT.

The chain joins TRBV29-1 to TRBJ1-1, with a tentative D call TRBD1 (5 bases). Trimming pared 7 bases from V and 2 bases from J, leaving 11 bases between. CDR1 and CDR2 from the germline V gene are SQVTM and ANQGSEA. There are 12 residues in the CDR3. This chain's CDR3 is CSARDGNTEAFF. The CDR3 coding sequence is TGCAGCGCCCGGGACGGAAACACTGAAGCTTTCTTT.

In the case of this clonotype: With a much larger clone just one base away, this may be a read error. The V call is TRBV6-4, the J call TRBJ2-5; D gene uncertain. V was cut by 4 bases and J by 5 bases, with 8 bases left in between. The CDR3 sequence is 12 residues long. Looked up from germline, CDR1 is MRHNA and CDR2 is SNTAGT. CDR3: CASSASGETQYF. CDR3 sequence (DNA): TGTGCCAGCAGTGCCTCCGGGGAGACCCAGTACTTC.

This clonotype was seen many times. The V call is TRBV7-2, the J call TRBJ2-3, with 7 positions matching TRBD2. This CDR3 has 20 residues. Germline CDR1 reads SGHTA; CDR2 reads FQGNSA. The V segment lost 5 bases and the J segment 0 bases; nucleotides outside the gene matches: 20. DNA of the CDR3: TGTGCCAGCAGCCAAAGATCAGGGTGGGGCGGGAGCGGTAGCACAGATACGCAGTATTTT. Its protein product is CASSQRSGWGGSGSTDTQYF.